This T cell receptor (beta chain) was recovered during a study of identical twins' blood T cells. Findings and limits, study-wide: Twins shared more top CDR3 clonotypes than unrelated donors did.

TCRdb reprocessed the 5' RACE reads with MiXCR, giving one entry per CDR3 protein. The sample has roughly 380,000 distinct CDR3 sequences, around 30% seen once. On this clonotype itself: Its antigen is undetermined. A single base separates this from a much larger clone, so it may be a read error.

This CDR3 is 14 amino acids long. V shed 7 bases and J shed 3 bases, with 15 bases lying between them. Germline V lookup: CDR1 MGHDK, CDR2 SYGVNS. Six healthy women, forming three identical twin pairs, donated samples. All three twin pairs grew up together with likely shared infections and vaccines. Sequenced input: PBMCs. The genes are TRBV25-1 and TRBJ1-1; D call uncertain. This receptor was obtained from a woman between 18 and 50 years old in good health. The CDR3 spells CASKEAEWDTEAFF. In DNA, the CDR3 is TGTGCCAGCAAAGAGGCGGAATGGGACACTGAAGCTTTCTTT.